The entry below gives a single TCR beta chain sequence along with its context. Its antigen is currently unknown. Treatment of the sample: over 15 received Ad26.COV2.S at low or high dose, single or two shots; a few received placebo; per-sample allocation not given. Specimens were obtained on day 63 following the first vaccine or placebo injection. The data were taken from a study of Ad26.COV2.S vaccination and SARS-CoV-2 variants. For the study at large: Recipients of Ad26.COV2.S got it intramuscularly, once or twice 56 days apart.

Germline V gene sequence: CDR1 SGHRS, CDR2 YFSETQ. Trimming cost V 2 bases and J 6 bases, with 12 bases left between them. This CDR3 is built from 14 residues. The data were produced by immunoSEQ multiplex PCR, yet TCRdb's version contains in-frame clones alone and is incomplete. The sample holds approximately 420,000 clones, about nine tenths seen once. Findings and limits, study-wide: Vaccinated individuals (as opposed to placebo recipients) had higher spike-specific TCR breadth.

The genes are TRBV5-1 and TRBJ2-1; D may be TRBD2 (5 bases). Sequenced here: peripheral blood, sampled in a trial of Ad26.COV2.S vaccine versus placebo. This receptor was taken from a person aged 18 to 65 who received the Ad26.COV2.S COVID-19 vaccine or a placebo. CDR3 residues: CASSFEGIGNEQFF. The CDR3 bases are TGCGCCAGCAGCTTTGAGGGCATAGGCAATGAGCAGTTCTTC.